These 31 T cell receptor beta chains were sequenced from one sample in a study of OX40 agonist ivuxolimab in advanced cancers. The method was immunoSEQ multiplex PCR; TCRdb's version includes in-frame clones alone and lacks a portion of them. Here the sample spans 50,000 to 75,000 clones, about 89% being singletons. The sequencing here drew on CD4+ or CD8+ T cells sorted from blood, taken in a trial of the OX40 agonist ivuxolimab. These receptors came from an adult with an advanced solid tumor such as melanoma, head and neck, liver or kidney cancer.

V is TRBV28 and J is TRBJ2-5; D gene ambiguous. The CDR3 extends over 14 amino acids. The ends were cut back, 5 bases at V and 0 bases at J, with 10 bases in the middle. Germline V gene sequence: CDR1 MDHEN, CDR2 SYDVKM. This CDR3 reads CASSPLIHQETQYF. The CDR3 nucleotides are TGTGCCAGCAGTCCACTAATCCACCAAGAGACCCAGTACTTC.

The CDR3 bases are TGTGCCAGCAGCCACCGGACAGGGAAAGGGCGCACAGATACGCAGTATTTT. Translating gives CASSHRTGKGRTDTQYF. This chain connects TRBV14 to TRBJ2-3; 8 nucleotides match TRBD1. The J segment lost 1 base and the V segment lost 3 bases, leaving 9 bases of the junction unmatched. CDR1 SGHDN and CDR2 FVKESK come from the germline V gene. CDR3 size: 17 residues.

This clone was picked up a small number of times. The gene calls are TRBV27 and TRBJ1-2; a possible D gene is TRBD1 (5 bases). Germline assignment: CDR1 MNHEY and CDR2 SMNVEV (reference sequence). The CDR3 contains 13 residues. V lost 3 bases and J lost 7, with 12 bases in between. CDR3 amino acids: CASSFRQGGGYTF. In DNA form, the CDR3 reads TGTGCCAGCAGTTTCCGTCAGGGCGGTGGCTACACCTTC.

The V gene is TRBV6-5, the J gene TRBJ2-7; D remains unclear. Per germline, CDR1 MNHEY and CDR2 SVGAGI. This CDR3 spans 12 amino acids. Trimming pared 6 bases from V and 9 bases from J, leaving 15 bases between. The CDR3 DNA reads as TGTGCCAGCAGCCTAAAGGGTGTAGTGCAGTACTTC. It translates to CASSLKGVVQYF.

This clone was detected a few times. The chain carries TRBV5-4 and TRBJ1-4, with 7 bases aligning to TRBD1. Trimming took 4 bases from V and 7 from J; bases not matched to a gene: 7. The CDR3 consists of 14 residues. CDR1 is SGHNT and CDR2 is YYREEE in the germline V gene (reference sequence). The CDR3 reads CASSARDSPEKLFF. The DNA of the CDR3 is TGTGCCAGCAGCGCCCGGGACAGCCCTGAAAAACTGTTTTTT.

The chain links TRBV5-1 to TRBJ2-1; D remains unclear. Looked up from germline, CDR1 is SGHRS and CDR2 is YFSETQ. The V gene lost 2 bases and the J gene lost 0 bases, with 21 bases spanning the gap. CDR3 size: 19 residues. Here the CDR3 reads CASSFKLVTMETSYNEQFF. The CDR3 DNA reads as TGCGCCAGCAGCTTTAAGTTGGTAACGATGGAAACCTCCTACAATGAGCAGTTCTTC.

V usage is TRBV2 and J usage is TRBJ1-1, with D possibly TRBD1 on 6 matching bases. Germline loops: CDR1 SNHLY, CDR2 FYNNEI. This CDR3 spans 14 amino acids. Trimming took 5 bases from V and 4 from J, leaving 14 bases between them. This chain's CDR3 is CASSLEQGATEAFF. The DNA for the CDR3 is TGTGCCAGCAGTCTAGAACAGGGAGCCACTGAAGCTTTCTTT.

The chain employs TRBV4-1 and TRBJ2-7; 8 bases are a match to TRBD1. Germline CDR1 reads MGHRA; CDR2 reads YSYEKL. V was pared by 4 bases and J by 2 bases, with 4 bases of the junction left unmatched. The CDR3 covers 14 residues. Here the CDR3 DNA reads TGCGCCAGCAGCCCGCGGGACAGGACCTACGAGCAGTACTTC. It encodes CASSPRDRTYEQYF.

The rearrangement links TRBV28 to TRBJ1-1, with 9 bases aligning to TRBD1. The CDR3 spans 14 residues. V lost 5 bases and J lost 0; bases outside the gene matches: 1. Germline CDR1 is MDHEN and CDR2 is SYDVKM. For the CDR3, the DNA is TGTGCCAGCAGTCGGGACAGGGTGAACACTGAAGCTTTCTTT. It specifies CASSRDRVNTEAFF.

The CDR3 DNA follows: TGTGCCAGCAATCACCGGCGGATGAACACTGAAGCTTTCTTT. This codes for CASNHRRMNTEAFF. This chain links TRBV27 with TRBJ1-1; D is undetermined. CDR3 length: 14 amino acids. Between the trimmed V and J ends, which lost 7 bases and 0 bases, there was a span of 12 bases. Germline CDR1 MNHEY, CDR2 SMNVEV (reference sequence).

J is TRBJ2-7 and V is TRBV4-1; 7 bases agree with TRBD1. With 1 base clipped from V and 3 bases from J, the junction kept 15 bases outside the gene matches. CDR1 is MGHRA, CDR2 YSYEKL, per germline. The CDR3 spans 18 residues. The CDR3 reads CASSQGGLGGEGIYEQYF. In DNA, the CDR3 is TGCGCCAGCAGCCAAGGGGGTCTAGGGGGCGAAGGGATCTACGAGCAGTACTTC.

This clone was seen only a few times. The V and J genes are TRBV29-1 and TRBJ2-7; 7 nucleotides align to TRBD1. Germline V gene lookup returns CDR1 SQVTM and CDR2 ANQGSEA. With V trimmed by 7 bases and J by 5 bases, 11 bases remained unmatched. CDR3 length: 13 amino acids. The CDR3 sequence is CSDGKGAAHEQYF. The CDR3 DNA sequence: TGCAGCGACGGAAAGGGGGCCGCCCACGAGCAGTACTTC.

The CDR3: CSVQGVNGYTF. The CDR3, as DNA: TGCAGCGTGCAGGGGGTGAATGGCTACACCTTC. This chain joins TRBV29-1 and TRBJ1-2; 7 positions agree with TRBD1. This CDR3 has 11 residues. With 6 bases clipped from V and 6 bases from J, the junction kept 4 bases outside the gene matches. Looked up from germline, CDR1 is SQVTM and CDR2 is ANQGSEA.

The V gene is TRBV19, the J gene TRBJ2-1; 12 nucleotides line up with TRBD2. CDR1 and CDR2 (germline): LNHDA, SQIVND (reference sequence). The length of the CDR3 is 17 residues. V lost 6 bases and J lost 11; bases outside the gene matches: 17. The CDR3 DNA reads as TGTGCCAGTAGCCTGGGGGAAGGATCACGGACTAGCGGGAAGCAGTTCTTC. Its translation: CASSLGEGSRTSGKQFF.

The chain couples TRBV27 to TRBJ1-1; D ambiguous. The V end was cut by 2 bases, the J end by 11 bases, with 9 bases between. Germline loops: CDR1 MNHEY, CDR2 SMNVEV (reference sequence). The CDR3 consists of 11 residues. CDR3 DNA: TGTGCCAGCAGTTTAAACAGTAACGCTTTCTTT. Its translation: CASSLNSNAFF.

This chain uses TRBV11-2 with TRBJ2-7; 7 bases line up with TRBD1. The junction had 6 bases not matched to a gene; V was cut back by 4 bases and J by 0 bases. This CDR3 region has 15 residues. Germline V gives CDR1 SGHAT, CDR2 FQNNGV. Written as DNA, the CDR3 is TGTGCCAGCAGCTCGAAGACAGGGACCTCCTACGAGCAGTACTTC. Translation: CASSSKTGTSYEQYF.

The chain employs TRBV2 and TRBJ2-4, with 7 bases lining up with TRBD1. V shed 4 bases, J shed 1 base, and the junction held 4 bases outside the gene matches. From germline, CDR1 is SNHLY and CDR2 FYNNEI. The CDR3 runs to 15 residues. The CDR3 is CASSVKGAAKNIQYF. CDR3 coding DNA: TGTGCCAGCAGTGTCAAGGGGGCGGCCAAAAACATTCAGTACTTC.

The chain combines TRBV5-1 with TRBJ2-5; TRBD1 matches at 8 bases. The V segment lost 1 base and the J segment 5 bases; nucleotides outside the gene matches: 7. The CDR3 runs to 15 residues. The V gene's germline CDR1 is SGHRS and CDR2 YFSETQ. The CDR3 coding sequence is TGCGCCAGCAGCTTGAGAACAGGGGGTCGGGAGACCCAGTACTTC. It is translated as CASSLRTGGRETQYF.

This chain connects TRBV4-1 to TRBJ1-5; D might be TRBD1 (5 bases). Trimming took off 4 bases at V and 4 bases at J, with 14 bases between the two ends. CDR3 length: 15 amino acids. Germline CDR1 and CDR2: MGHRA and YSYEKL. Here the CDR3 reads CASSPEQVLNQPQHF. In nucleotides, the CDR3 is TGCGCCAGCAGCCCGGAACAGGTCCTTAATCAGCCCCAGCATTTT.

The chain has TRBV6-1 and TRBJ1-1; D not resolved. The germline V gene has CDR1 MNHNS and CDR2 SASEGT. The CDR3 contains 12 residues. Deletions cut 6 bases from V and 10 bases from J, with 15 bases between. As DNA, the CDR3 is TGTGCCAGCAGAGAGGGCCCAGGCGGAGCTTTCTTT. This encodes CASREGPGGAFF.

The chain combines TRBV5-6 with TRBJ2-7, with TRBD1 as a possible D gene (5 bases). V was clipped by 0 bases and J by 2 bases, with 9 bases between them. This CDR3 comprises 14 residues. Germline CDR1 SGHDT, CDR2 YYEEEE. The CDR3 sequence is CASSLVGAPYEQYF. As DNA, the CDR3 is TGTGCCAGCAGCTTGGTAGGGGCCCCCTACGAGCAGTACTTC. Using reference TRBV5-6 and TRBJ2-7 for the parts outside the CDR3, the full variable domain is DAGVTQSPTHLIKTRGQQVTLRCSPKSGHDTVSWYQQALGQGPQFIFQYYEEEERQRGNFPDRFSGHQFPNYSSELNVNALLLGDSALYLCASSLVGAPYEQYFGPGTRLTVT.

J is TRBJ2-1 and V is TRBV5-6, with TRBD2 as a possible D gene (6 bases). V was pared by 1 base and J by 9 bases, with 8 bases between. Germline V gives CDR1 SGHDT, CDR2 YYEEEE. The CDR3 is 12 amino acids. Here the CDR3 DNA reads TGTGCCAGCAGCTTGTGGGGAGGTGAGCAGTTCTTC. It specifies CASSLWGGEQFF.

The CDR3: CASSLEAYGYTF. For the CDR3, the DNA is TGTGCCAGCAGCCTAGAGGCCTATGGCTACACCTTC. J is TRBJ1-2 and V is TRBV7-9; no definite D call. Deletions cut 5 bases from V and 4 bases from J, with 8 bases between. This CDR3 is 12 amino acids long. From germline, CDR1 is SEHNR and CDR2 FQNEAQ (reference sequence).

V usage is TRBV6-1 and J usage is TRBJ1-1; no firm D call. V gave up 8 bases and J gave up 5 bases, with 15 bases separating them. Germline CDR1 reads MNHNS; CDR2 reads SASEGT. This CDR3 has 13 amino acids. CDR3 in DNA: TGTGCCAGCCGTACCGACGGTTTGACTGAAGCTTTCTTT. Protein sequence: CASRTDGLTEAFF.

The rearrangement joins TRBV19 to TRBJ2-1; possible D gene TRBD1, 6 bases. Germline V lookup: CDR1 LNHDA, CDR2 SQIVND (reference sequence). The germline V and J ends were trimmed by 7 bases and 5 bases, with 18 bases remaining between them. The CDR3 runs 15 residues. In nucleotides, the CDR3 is TGTGCCAGTACCGTACAGGGAAGAGAGAACAATGAGCAGTTCTTC. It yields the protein CASTVQGRENNEQFF.

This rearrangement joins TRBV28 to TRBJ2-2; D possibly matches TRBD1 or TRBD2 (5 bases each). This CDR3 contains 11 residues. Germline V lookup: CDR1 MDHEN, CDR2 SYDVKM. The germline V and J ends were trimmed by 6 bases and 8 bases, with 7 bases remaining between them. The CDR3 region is CASRGVGELFF. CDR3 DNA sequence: TGTGCCAGCAGGGGGGTTGGGGAGCTGTTTTTT.

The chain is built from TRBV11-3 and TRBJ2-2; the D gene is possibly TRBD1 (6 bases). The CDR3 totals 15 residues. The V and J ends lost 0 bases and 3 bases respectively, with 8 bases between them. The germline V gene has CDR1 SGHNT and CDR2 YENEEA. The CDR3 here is CASSLDQGYTGELFF. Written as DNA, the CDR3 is TGTGCCAGCAGCTTAGACCAGGGGTACACCGGGGAGCTGTTTTTT. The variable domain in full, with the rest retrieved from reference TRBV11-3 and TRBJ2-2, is EAGVVQSPRYKIIEKKQPVAFWCNPISGHNTLYWYLQNLGQGPELLIRYENEEAVDDSQLPKDRFSAERLKGVDSTLKIQPAELGDSAVYLCASSLDQGYTGELFFGEGSRLTVL.

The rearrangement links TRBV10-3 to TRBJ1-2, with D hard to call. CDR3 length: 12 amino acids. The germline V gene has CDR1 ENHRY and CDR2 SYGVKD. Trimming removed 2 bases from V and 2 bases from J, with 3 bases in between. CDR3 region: CAISEGNYGYTF. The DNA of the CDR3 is TGTGCCATCAGTGAGGGGAACTATGGCTACACCTTC.

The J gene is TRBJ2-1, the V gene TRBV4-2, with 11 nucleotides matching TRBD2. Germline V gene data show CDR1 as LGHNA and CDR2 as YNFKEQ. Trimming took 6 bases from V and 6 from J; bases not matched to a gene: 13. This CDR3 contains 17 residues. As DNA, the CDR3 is TGTGCCAGCAGGGACGACTCCGGGACTAGCGGCCCCAATGAGCAGTTCTTC. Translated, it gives CASRDDSGTSGPNEQFF.

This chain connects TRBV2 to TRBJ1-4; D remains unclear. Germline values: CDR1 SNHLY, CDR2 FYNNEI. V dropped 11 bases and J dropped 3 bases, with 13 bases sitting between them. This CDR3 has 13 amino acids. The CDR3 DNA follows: TGTGCCGGCCGAAGGATAGCTAATGAAAAACTGTTTTTT. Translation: CAGRRIANEKLFF.

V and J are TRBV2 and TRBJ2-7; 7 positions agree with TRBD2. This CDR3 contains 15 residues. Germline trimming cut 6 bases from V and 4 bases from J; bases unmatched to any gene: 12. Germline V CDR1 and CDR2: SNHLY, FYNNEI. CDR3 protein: CASSQAGGERYEQYF. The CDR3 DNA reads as TGTGCCAGCAGCCAAGCTGGGGGGGAACGTTACGAGCAGTACTTC.